This T cell receptor beta chain was obtained from a study of T cell responses to AZD1222 COVID-19 vaccine. Whole-study results and caveats: Per reports, nearly half of all spike-specific TCRs target regions that are unmutated in variants. Baseline antibody screening turned up just six or seven seropositive AZD1222 recipients. Females made up more of the donors, who were largely white British, and clonal diversity may have come out too low.

As to this clone: Its specificity is not known.

Clones were sequenced by immunoSEQ multiplex PCR, and TCRdb holds only the in-frame ones, with some missing. The sample lists 150,000 to 200,000 clones; approximately 93% were seen once. The CDR3 length is 17 residues. Per the germline V gene, CDR1 is SEHNR and CDR2 is FQNEAQ (reference sequence). The V segment lost 4 bases and the J segment 5 bases; nucleotides outside the gene matches: 16. The input for sequencing was peripheral blood, taken on day 0 of AZD1222 vaccination. The chain carries TRBV7-9 and TRBJ2-7, with TRBD2 matching over 8 bases. This sequence was found in an adult in good health. CDR3 DNA: TGTGCCAGCAGCTCCCTCGCGGGGACTAGAATGGCAGACGAGCAGTACTTC. Its protein product is CASSSLAGTRMADEQYF.